This entry lists 19 T cell receptor beta chains sequenced from one sample in a study of T cells in narcolepsy (dated by TCRdb to 2017 to 2018). To prepare the library, the immunoSEQ multiplex PCR assay was applied. Sourced from immuneACCESS, this table was stored by TCRdb with only in-frame sequences that have V and J called. A share of the clones is absent; for the studies checked, an unresolved V gene accounts for under half, and the remainder has no known explanation. For this sample there are roughly 24,000 clones; 80% to 85% appear just once. The top ten hold 4% to 4.5% of the sample. Sequencing was done on a sample of memory (CD45RA-) CD4+ T cells from blood. The cell subset or site label corresponds to: memory T cells sorted ex vivo from peripheral blood. All receptors derive from a human donor in good health.

The chain couples TRBV5-1 to TRBJ2-2; tentatively, D is TRBD2 (6 bases). Germline V lookup: CDR1 SGHRS, CDR2 YFSETQ. The germline V and J ends were trimmed by 5 bases and 2 bases, with 16 bases remaining between them. CDR3 size: 16 residues. This CDR3 reads CASRWRDVGNTGELFF. The CDR3 DNA is TGCGCCAGCAGGTGGAGGGATGTTGGAAACACCGGGGAGCTGTTTTTT.

This clone was observed a handful of times. The V and J genes are TRBV19 and TRBJ1-2; a possible D gene is TRBD1 (5 bases). The CDR3 runs 14 residues. Germline V gene data show CDR1 as LNHDA and CDR2 as SQIVND (reference sequence). Between the trimmed V and J ends, which lost 6 bases and 5 bases, there was a span of 16 bases. CDR3 nucleotides: TGTGCCAGTAGATCCAGGGAATTGGCGTATGGCTACACCTTC. Translated, it gives CASRSRELAYGYTF.

The chain uses TRBV5-1 and TRBJ1-6; the D is unclear. The V end was cut by 2 bases, the J end by 5 bases, with 8 bases between. This CDR3 spans 14 amino acids. Per the germline V gene, CDR1 is SGHRS and CDR2 is YFSETQ. The CDR3 DNA is TGCGCCAGCAGCTTAGGAGACAATAATTCACCCCTCCACTTT. Its translation is CASSLGDNNSPLHF. Using reference TRBV5-1 and TRBJ1-6 for the parts outside the CDR3, the full variable domain is KAGVTQTPRYLIKTRGQQVTLSCSPISGHRSVSWYQQTPGQGLQFLFEYFSETQRNKGNFPGRFSGRQFSNSRSEMNVSTLELGDSALYLCASSLGDNNSPLHFGNGTRLTVT.

The chain couples TRBV9 to TRBJ1-4, with D maybe TRBD1 (6 bases). Germline-derived CDR1 and CDR2 are SGDLS and YYNGEE. Trimming left V 4 bases short and J 8 bases short, with 18 bases between. The CDR3 is 15 residues long. CDR3 bases: TGTGCCAGCAGCACCAAAACAGGGTTTAGGGAAAAACTGTTTTTT. Translation: CASSTKTGFREKLFF. Full variable domain (outside the CDR3, taken from reference TRBV9 and TRBJ1-4): DSGVTQTPKHLITATGQRVTLRCSPRSGDLSVYWYQQSLDQGLQFLIQYYNGEERAKGNILERFSAQQFPDLHSELNLSSLELGDSALYFCASSTKTGFREKLFFGSGTQLSVL.

Only one count was recorded for this clone. The chain uses TRBV6-5 and TRBJ1-5; unclear D gene. The germline gives CDR1 MNHEY, CDR2 SVGAGI. Trimming cost V 6 bases and J 4 bases, with 7 bases left between them. This CDR3 contains 12 residues. CDR3 sequence reads: CASRTLNQPQHF. The CDR3 region has the DNA TGTGCCAGCAGAACCCTTAATCAGCCCCAGCATTTT.

This chain uses TRBV11-2 with TRBJ1-2; D gene unclear. In germline, CDR1 is SGHAT, CDR2 FQNNGV. V lost 1 base to trimming and J lost 8 bases, with 17 bases between them. The length of the CDR3 is 15 residues. CDR3 region: CASSLGLPGQGGYTF. As DNA, the CDR3 is TGTGCCAGCAGCTTAGGTCTTCCGGGCCAAGGAGGCTACACCTTC.

The chain carries TRBV18 and TRBJ2-1; a possible D gene is TRBD2 (6 bases). The germline V gene has CDR1 KGHSH and CDR2 LQKENI. V dropped 6 bases and J dropped 5 bases, with 14 bases sitting between them. The CDR3 has 14 residues. CDR3 in amino acids: CASSPGLGDNEQFF. CDR3 nucleotides: TGTGCCAGCTCCCCGGGACTCGGGGACAATGAGCAGTTCTTC. The variable domain in full, with the rest retrieved from reference TRBV18 and TRBJ2-1, is NAGVMQNPRHLVRRRGQEARLRCSPMKGHSHVYWYRQLPEEGLKFMVYLQKENIIDESGMPKERFSAEFPKEGPSILRIQQVVRGDSAAYFCASSPGLGDNEQFFGPGTRLTVL.

The rearrangement uses TRBV5-1 and TRBJ2-5, with D possibly being TRBD2 (5 bases). The CDR3 has 14 amino acids. The germline V gene encodes CDR1 SGHRS and CDR2 YFSETQ. V gave up 0 bases and J gave up 1 base, with 7 bases separating them. The CDR3 bases are TGCGCCAGCAGCTTGGGGCGGGCCCAAGAGACCCAGTACTTC. Translation gives CASSLGRAQETQYF.

The V gene is TRBV10-3, the J gene TRBJ1-1; no reliable D call. Germline V CDR1 and CDR2: ENHRY, SYGVKD. Trimming removed 4 bases from V and 5 bases from J, with 14 bases in between. The CDR3 is made up of 14 amino acids. CDR3: CAISGEGGKTEAFF. The CDR3 nucleotides read TGTGCCATCAGTGGGGAGGGTGGGAAAACTGAAGCTTTCTTT.

This chain joins TRBV18 and TRBJ1-1, with no clear D. Germline V lookup: CDR1 KGHSH, CDR2 LQKENI. The CDR3 is made up of 13 amino acids. V lost 3 bases, J lost 1 base, and 6 bases lay in between. The chain's CDR3 is CASSPGPNTEAFF. The CDR3 DNA is TGTGCCAGCTCACCCGGACCGAACACTGAAGCTTTCTTT. The variable domain in full, with the rest retrieved from reference TRBV18 and TRBJ1-1, is NAGVMQNPRHLVRRRGQEARLRCSPMKGHSHVYWYRQLPEEGLKFMVYLQKENIIDESGMPKERFSAEFPKEGPSILRIQQVVRGDSAAYFCASSPGPNTEAFFGQGTRLTVV.

V and J are TRBV29-1 and TRBJ1-1; D unresolved. The CDR3 loop spans 11 amino acids. CDR1 SQVTM and CDR2 ANQGSEA come from the germline V gene. The V and J ends lost 4 bases and 5 bases respectively, with 8 bases between them. The DNA for the CDR3 is TGCAGCGTTGCTTGGGATACTGAAGCTTTCTTT. Amino acids: CSVAWDTEAFF.

This rearrangement joins TRBV29-1 to TRBJ2-3, with D tentatively TRBD2 (6 bases). The CDR3 has 14 residues. CDR1 is SQVTM and CDR2 is ANQGSEA in the germline V gene. V was pared by 4 bases and J by 4 bases, with 15 bases between. CDR3 residues: CSVAPFGEADTQYF. The CDR3 bases are TGCAGCGTTGCCCCTTTCGGGGAGGCAGATACGCAGTATTTT.

The chain uses TRBV19 and TRBJ2-1; 7 bases fit TRBD2. The germline V gene has CDR1 LNHDA and CDR2 SQIVND (reference sequence). CDR3 size: 14 residues. J was trimmed by 5 bases and V by 6 bases; bases with no gene match: 7. CDR3 protein: CASRQAGSHNEQFF. CDR3 bases: TGTGCCAGTAGGCAAGCGGGGAGCCACAATGAGCAGTTCTTC.

This clone was detected only a few times. V usage is TRBV6-1 and J usage is TRBJ1-2, with D possibly being TRBD1 (6 bases). This CDR3 is built from 12 residues. Trimming cost V 6 bases and J 4 bases, with 9 bases left between them. Germline values: CDR1 MNHNS, CDR2 SASEGT. The CDR3: CASSPGVYGYTF. The CDR3 nucleotides read TGTGCCAGCAGCCCAGGGGTCTATGGCTACACCTTC.

The chain joins TRBV11-3 to TRBJ1-1; D is perhaps TRBD1 (5 bases). Germline lookup yields CDR1 SGHNT and CDR2 YENEEA. CDR3 size: 14 residues. Trimming removed 5 bases from V and 1 base from J, with 11 bases in between. The CDR3 DNA reads as TGTGCCAGCAGCCGTAACAGGAAGAACACTGAAGCTTTCTTT. It specifies CASSRNRKNTEAFF.

The genes are TRBV9 and TRBJ2-3; 8 bases agree with TRBD2. The J segment lost 4 bases and the V segment lost 5 bases, leaving 9 bases of the junction unmatched. This CDR3 spans 15 amino acids. From germline, CDR1 is SGDLS and CDR2 YYNGEE. This chain's CDR3 is CASRRGGAGADTQYF. CDR3 DNA sequence: TGTGCCAGCAGACGGGGGGGCGCCGGGGCAGATACGCAGTATTTT.

In this sample, this clone turned up once. J is TRBJ2-2 and V is TRBV27; the D gene is possibly TRBD1 (6 bases). The CDR3 totals 17 residues. With 2 bases removed from V and 1 base from J, the gap between germline ends came to 14 bases. Per the germline V gene, CDR1 is MNHEY and CDR2 is SMNVEV (reference sequence). CDR3 sequence: CASSLTPGALNTGELFF. For the CDR3, the DNA is TGTGCCAGCAGTTTAACCCCAGGGGCCTTGAACACCGGGGAGCTGTTTTTT.

J is TRBJ2-7 and V is TRBV7-8; no definite D call. The ends were cut back, 1 base at V and 1 base at J, with 2 bases in the middle. Germline-derived CDR1 and CDR2 are SGHVS and FQNEAQ. This CDR3 spans 12 amino acids. The CDR3 DNA follows: TGTGCCAGCAGCTTAGAGTCCTACGAGCAGTACTTC. Residues: CASSLESYEQYF.

CDR3 nucleotides: TGTGCCAGCAGCTTAGTACCCGGACAGACTGGAAACACCATATATTTT. It specifies CASSLVPGQTGNTIYF. This rearrangement joins TRBV7-2 to TRBJ1-3, with D tentatively TRBD1 (6 bases). V was shortened by 1 base and J by 2 bases, with 12 bases between the two germline ends. The CDR3 loop spans 16 amino acids. The germline gives CDR1 SGHTA, CDR2 FQGNSA.